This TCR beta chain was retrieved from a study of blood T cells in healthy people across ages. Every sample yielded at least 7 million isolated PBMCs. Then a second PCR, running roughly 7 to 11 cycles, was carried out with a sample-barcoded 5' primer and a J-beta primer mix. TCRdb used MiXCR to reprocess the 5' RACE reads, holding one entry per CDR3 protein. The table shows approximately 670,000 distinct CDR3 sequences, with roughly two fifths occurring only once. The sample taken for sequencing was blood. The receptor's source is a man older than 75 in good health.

As DNA, the CDR3 is TGTGCCACCAGTGATCCGGGGCAGGCGTTAGATACGCAGTATTTT. Its translation is CATSDPGQALDTQYF. This sequence joins TRBV24-1 and TRBJ2-3; possibly TRBD1 or TRBD2 for D (5 bases each). Looked up from germline, CDR1 is KGHDR and CDR2 is SFDVKD. CDR3 length: 15 amino acids. Trimming took off 3 bases at V and 5 bases at J, with 14 bases between the two ends.